These 21 T cell receptor beta chains share one sample of origin, sequenced in a study of cytomegalovirus exposure and HLA in healthy donors. PCR amplification relied on 60 Vbeta primers (plus 13 Jbeta primers). Assay: immunoSEQ multiplex PCR; the TCRdb copy retains only in-frame clones and omits some. This sample has more than 90,000 clones, with around 80% found just once. Sequenced: PBMCs. These receptors all stem from a man aged 25-45 years in good health and CMV-seronegative.

The V gene is TRBV5-1, the J gene TRBJ2-2; 10 bases agree with TRBD2. There are 15 residues in the CDR3. Germline CDR1 reads SGHRS; CDR2 reads YFSETQ. With V trimmed by 5 bases and J by 6 bases, 7 bases remained unmatched. The CDR3 DNA reads as TGCGCCAGCAGTGAGGCTAGCGGGGGTCCCGGGGAGCTGTTTTTT. This sequence encodes CASSEASGGPGELFF. The variable domain in full, with the rest retrieved from reference TRBV5-1 and TRBJ2-2, is KAGVTQTPRYLIKTRGQQVTLSCSPISGHRSVSWYQQTPGQGLQFLFEYFSETQRNKGNFPGRFSGRQFSNSRSEMNVSTLELGDSALYLCASSEASGGPGELFFGEGSRLTVL.

The rearrangement uses TRBV18 and TRBJ2-5, with D possibly matching TRBD2 (6 bases). The CDR3 loop spans 15 amino acids. The V end lost 0 bases, the J end lost 5 bases, and 13 bases lay between the germline ends. Germline CDR1 reads KGHSH; CDR2 reads LQKENI. The CDR3 DNA reads as TGTGCCAGCTCACCACCTCTGGCAGGGAGGGAGACCCAGTACTTC. Translation: CASSPPLAGRETQYF.

The chain links TRBV29-1 to TRBJ1-2; 9 bases are shared with TRBD1. Germline V CDR1 and CDR2: SQVTM, ANQGSEA. The CDR3 runs to 12 residues. V gave up 6 bases and J gave up 5 bases; unmatched junction bases: 4. CDR3 sequence (DNA): TGCAGCGTCGGGGGACAGGGTTATGGCTACACCTTC. Protein product: CSVGGQGYGYTF.

This clone was observed a single time. It is unclear where the CDR3 begins or ends on the DNA, so no DNA is shown, and the CDR3 is as TCRdb lists it. The chain is built from TRBV18 and TRBJ1-1; TRBD1, the table's D call, was not compared with the DNA. Germline values: CDR1 KGHSH, CDR2 LQKENI. The CDR3 has 18 residues if both end residues are counted. The chain's CDR3 is CASSPSSFRARGNTEAFF.

This chain uses TRBV4-2 with TRBJ2-3, with 7 bases aligning to TRBD2. Losses at the gene ends were 1 base for V and 8 bases for J; bases not matched to a gene: 12. CDR1 LGHNA and CDR2 YNFKEQ come from the germline V gene. The CDR3 is made up of 16 amino acids. The CDR3 DNA is TGTGCCAGCAGCCAAGGGCTAGCGGCTGCACAGCGTACGCAGTATTTT. Protein: CASSQGLAAAQRTQYF.

The CDR3 region is CASSLGTVSSGVYGYTF. For the CDR3, the DNA is TGCGCCAGCAGCTTGGGGACCGTGTCGAGCGGGGTTTATGGCTACACCTTC. The chain couples TRBV5-1 to TRBJ1-2, with D unresolved. Germline CDR1 reads SGHRS; CDR2 reads YFSETQ. The CDR3 consists of 17 residues. V was shortened by 0 bases and J by 5 bases, with 20 bases between the two germline ends.

DNA of the CDR3: TGCGCCAGCAGCTTGGATCCGGGGGGAGGTCAGCCCCAGCATTTT. This codes for CASSLDPGGGQPQHF. J is TRBJ1-5 and V is TRBV5-1; D possibly corresponds to TRBD1 (5 bases). Trimming took off 0 bases at V and 6 bases at J, with 13 bases between the two ends. Germline CDR1 SGHRS, CDR2 YFSETQ. The CDR3 consists of 15 residues.

The rearrangement uses TRBV7-9 and TRBJ1-5, with TRBD1 matching over 7 bases. From germline, CDR1 is SEHNR and CDR2 FQNEAQ (reference sequence). The CDR3 is 16 residues long. The V gene end was trimmed by 5 bases and the J gene end by 5 bases; junction bases not matched to a gene: 12. This chain's CDR3 is CASSSEQGIGYQPQHF. The CDR3 DNA reads as TGTGCCAGCAGCAGCGAACAGGGGATTGGGTATCAGCCCCAGCATTTT.

This clone was picked up one time. The chain couples TRBV27 to TRBJ2-1; 13 bases map to TRBD2. The CDR3 extends over 17 amino acids. Germline values: CDR1 MNHEY, CDR2 SMNVEV (reference sequence). Germline trimming cut 3 bases from V and 2 bases from J; bases unmatched to any gene: 4. CDR3 DNA: TGTGCCAGCAGTTTTTTCGGGACTAGCGGGACCTACAATGAGCAGTTCTTC. Its protein product is CASSFFGTSGTYNEQFF.

The chain couples TRBV7-9 to TRBJ2-5; 9 bases fit TRBD2. The CDR3 length is 16 residues. The J segment lost 2 bases and the V segment lost 5 bases, leaving 9 bases of the junction unmatched. Per germline, CDR1 SEHNR and CDR2 FQNEAQ (reference sequence). The CDR3 sequence is CASSDRVSGSQETQYF. CDR3 DNA sequence: TGTGCCAGCAGCGACCGCGTTAGCGGGAGTCAAGAGACCCAGTACTTC.

The rearrangement joins TRBV5-1 to TRBJ2-6, with D possibly TRBD1 on 5 matching bases. Looked up from germline, CDR1 is SGHRS and CDR2 is YFSETQ. The CDR3 is made up of 14 amino acids. V lost 4 bases, J lost 6 bases, and 11 bases lay in between. CDR3 nucleotide sequence: TGCGCCAGCAGCGGACAAGGGGAGGCCAACGTCCTGACTTTC. Protein: CASSGQGEANVLTF. The whole variable domain, remainder taken from reference TRBV5-1 and TRBJ2-6, is KAGVTQTPRYLIKTRGQQVTLSCSPISGHRSVSWYQQTPGQGLQFLFEYFSETQRNKGNFPGRFSGRQFSNSRSEMNVSTLELGDSALYLCASSGQGEANVLTFGAGSRLTVL.

This clone was seen just once. Within the sample, other DNA sequences also encode this same CDR3. The chain carries TRBV4-3 and TRBJ1-4, with D perhaps TRBD1 (6 bases). V lost 1 base and J 0 bases, leaving 6 bases between the germline ends. The germline CDR1 and CDR2 sequences are LGHNA and YSLEER. The CDR3 sequence is 15 residues long. CDR3: CASSQGTATNEKLFF. The DNA for the CDR3 is TGCGCCAGCAGCCAAGGGACAGCAACTAATGAAAAACTGTTTTTT.

The chain carries TRBV6-5 and TRBJ2-5, with 11 nucleotides matching TRBD2. With V trimmed by 5 bases and J by 5 bases, 7 bases remained unmatched. The CDR3 sequence is 15 residues long. The germline V gene encodes CDR1 MNHEY and CDR2 SVGAGI. CDR3 DNA: TGTGCCAGCAGTCGTAGCGGGGGGGCCAGGGAGACCCAGTACTTC. It specifies CASSRSGGARETQYF.

The chain has TRBV7-9 and TRBJ1-6; the match to TRBD1 covers 7 bases. This CDR3 is built from 13 residues. Trimming at V came to 5 bases and at J to 10 bases, leaving 5 bases not matched to a gene. Germline-derived CDR1 and CDR2 are SEHNR and FQNEAQ (reference sequence). The DNA of the CDR3 is TGTGCCAGCAGCCAGGGGGGCAACTCACCCCTCCACTTT. This sequence encodes CASSQGGNSPLHF.

J is TRBJ2-3 and V is TRBV12-5; 8 nucleotides align to TRBD2. Germline assignment: CDR1 LGHNT and CDR2 FRNRAP. The ends lost 6 bases at V and 2 bases at J; junction bases unmatched: 7. The CDR3 is 15 amino acids. CDR3 protein: CASGRSGSPTDTQYF. The CDR3 region has the DNA TGTGCTAGTGGGCGAAGCGGGAGCCCCACAGATACGCAGTATTTT.

V and J are TRBV19 and TRBJ1-2; TRBD1 matches at 7 bases. Unmatched junction bases numbered 3, after V lost 2 bases and J lost 3 bases. Germline V gene sequence: CDR1 LNHDA, CDR2 SQIVND (reference sequence). CDR3 length: 14 residues. In DNA form, the CDR3 reads TGTGCCAGTAGTATATCAGGGGGTGACTATGGCTACACCTTC. Its protein product is CASSISGGDYGYTF.

The rearrangement joins TRBV27 to TRBJ2-1, with 8 bases matching TRBD2. This CDR3 has 14 residues. The germline gives CDR1 MNHEY, CDR2 SMNVEV (reference sequence). V lost 7 bases to trimming and J lost 8 bases; unmatched junction nucleotides: 10. The CDR3 region is CASTYSRGGDEQFF. CDR3 sequence (DNA): TGTGCCAGCACCTACTCTCGGGGGGGGGATGAGCAGTTCTTC.

The chain has TRBV9 and TRBJ1-2; D is ambiguous. Germline lookup yields CDR1 SGDLS and CDR2 YYNGEE. V was trimmed by 4 bases and J by 2 bases, leaving 12 bases between them. This CDR3 contains 14 residues. The DNA for the CDR3 is TGTGCCAGCAGCCCCCAGACCGGGAACTATGGCTACACCTTC. Protein: CASSPQTGNYGYTF.

V usage is TRBV19 and J usage is TRBJ2-3; D possibly corresponds to TRBD2 (5 bases). The CDR3 runs to 16 residues. V was cut by 3 bases and J by 1 base, with 14 bases left in between. Germline V gene sequence: CDR1 LNHDA, CDR2 SQIVND (reference sequence). The CDR3, as DNA: TGTGCCAGTAGTATCATCTCTCCCGGGGGCACAGATACGCAGTATTTT. Translation gives CASSIISPGGTDTQYF. Supplemented by reference TRBV19 and TRBJ2-3, the full variable domain reads DGGITQSPKYLFRKEGQNVTLSCEQNLNHDAMYWYRQDPGQGLRLIYYSQIVNDFQKGDIAEGYSVSREKKESFPLTVTSAQKNPTAFYLCASSIISPGGTDTQYFGPGTRLTVL.

The V call is TRBV13, the J call TRBJ2-7, with 10 bases aligning to TRBD1. The germline V gene encodes CDR1 PRHDT and CDR2 FYEKMQ (reference sequence). This CDR3 comprises 16 residues. With 4 bases clipped from V and 0 bases from J, the junction kept 6 bases outside the gene matches. The CDR3 reads CASSSGTGARSYEQYF. DNA of the CDR3: TGTGCCAGCAGCTCTGGGACAGGGGCCCGCTCCTACGAGCAGTACTTC. The whole variable domain, filled in from reference TRBV13 and TRBJ2-7, reads AAGVIQSPRHLIKEKRETATLKCYPIPRHDTVYWYQQGPGQDPQFLISFYEKMQSDKGSIPDRFSAQQFSDYHSELNMSSLELGDSALYFCASSSGTGARSYEQYFGPGTRLTVT.

The V call is TRBV6-1, the J call TRBJ1-4; no reliable D call. The germline CDR1 and CDR2 sequences are MNHNS and SASEGT. This CDR3 region has 14 residues. The V and J ends lost 2 bases and 8 bases respectively, with 12 bases between them. CDR3 in DNA: TGTGCCAGCAGTGAAACACACTCGCGGGAAAAACTGTTTTTT. This encodes CASSETHSREKLFF.